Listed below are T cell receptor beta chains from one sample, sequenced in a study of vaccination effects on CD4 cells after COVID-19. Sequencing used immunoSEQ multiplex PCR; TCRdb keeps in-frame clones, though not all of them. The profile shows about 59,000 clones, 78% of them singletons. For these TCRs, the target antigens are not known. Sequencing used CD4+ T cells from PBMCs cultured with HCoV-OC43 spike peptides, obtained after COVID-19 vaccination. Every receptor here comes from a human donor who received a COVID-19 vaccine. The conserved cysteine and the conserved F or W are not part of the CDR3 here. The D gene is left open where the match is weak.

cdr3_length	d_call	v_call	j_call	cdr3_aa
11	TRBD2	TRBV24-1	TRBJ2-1	ATKGTISHEQF
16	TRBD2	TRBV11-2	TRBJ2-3	ASSINRLAGESTDTQY
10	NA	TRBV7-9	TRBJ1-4	ASSQTDEKLF
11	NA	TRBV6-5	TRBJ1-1	ASRLQGNTEAF
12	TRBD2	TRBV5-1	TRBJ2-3	ASSFGLASDTQY
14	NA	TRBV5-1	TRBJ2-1	ASSLSGVSSYNEQF
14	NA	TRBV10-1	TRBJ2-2	ASSELSGTNTGELF
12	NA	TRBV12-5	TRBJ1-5	ASGPGQSNQPQH
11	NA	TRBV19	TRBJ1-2	ASSNSGHYGYT
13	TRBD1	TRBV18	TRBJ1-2	ASSTGPRQGYGYT
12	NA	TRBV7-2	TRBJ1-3	ASSLVTDGNTIY
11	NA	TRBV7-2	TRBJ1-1	ASSLVRGLVAF
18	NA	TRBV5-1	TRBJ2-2	ASSPLAAGFGSGPVGELF
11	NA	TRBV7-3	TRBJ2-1	ASSLSSGDEQF
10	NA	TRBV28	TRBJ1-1	ASQSGNTEAF
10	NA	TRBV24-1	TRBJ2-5	ATSAPGETQY
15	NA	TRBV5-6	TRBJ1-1	ASSWGGSTIVNTEAF
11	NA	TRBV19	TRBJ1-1	ASSISDRTEAF
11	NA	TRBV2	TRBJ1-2	ASSEEGNYGYT
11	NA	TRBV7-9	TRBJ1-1	ASSSGGNTEAF
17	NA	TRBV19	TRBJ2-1	ASSPQRAMYLSSYNEQF
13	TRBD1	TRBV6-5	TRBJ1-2	ASSYAGTGGGGYT
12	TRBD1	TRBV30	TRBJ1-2	AGAIRDRGYGYT
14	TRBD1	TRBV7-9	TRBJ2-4	ASSHKTGPRENIQY
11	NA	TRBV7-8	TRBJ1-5	ASSLAGPQPQH
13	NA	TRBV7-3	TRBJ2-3	ASSLTVAQGGTQY
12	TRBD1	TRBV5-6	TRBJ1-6	ASSVGQGNSPLH
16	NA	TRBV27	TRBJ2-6	ASSFRGRIISGANVLT
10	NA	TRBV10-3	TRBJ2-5	AISGTNGPQY
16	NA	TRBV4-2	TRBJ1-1	ASSYRLTGTVENTEAF
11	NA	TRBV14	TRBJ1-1	ASSLVMNTEAF
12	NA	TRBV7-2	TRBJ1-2	ASSLEADLRYYT
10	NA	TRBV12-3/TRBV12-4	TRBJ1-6	ASAKGDMPLH
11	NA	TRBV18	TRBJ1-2	ASSQSANYGYT
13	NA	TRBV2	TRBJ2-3	ASSDHSGYTDTQY
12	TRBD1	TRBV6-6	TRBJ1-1	ASSTDRANTEAF
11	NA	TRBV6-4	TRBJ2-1	ASSPTTGNEQF
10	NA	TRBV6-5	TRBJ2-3	AGVRSGGPAY
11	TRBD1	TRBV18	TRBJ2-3	ASSPTTGDTQY
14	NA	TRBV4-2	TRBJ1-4	ASSQGAGGLTEKLF
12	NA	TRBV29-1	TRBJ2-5	SHVLGGLGETQY
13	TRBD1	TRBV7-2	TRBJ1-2	ASSEATGGAYGYT
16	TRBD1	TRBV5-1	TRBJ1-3	ASSLGTGVADSGNTIY
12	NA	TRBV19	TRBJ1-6	ASSMRQGNSPLH
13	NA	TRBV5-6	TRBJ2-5	ASSPQFGSGETQY
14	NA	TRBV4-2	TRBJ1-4	ASSPVAGAGNEKLF